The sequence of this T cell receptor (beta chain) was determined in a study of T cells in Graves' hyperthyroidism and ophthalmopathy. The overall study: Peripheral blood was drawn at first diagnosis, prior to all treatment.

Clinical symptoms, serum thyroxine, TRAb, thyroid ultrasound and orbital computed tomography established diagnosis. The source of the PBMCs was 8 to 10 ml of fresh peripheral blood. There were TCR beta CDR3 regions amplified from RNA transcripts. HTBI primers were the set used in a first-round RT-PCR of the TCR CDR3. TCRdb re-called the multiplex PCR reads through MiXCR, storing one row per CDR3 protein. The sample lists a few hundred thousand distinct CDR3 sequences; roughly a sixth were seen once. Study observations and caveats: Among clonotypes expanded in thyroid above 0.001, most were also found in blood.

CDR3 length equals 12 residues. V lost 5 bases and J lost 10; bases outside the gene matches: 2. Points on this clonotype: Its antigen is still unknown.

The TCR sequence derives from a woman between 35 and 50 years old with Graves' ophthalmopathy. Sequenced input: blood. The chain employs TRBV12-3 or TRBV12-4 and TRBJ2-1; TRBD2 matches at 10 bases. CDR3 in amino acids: CASSTGLAEQFF. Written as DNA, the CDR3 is TGTGCCAGCAGTACGGGACTAGCGGAGCAGTTCTTC.